One sample yielded the 18 T cell receptor beta chains listed below, sequenced in a study of shared clonotypes between healthy human individuals. Sequencing used immunoSEQ multiplex PCR; TCRdb keeps in-frame clones, though not all of them. This table has approximately 2.1 million clones, 85% to 95% appearing once. The sequenced sample was naive CD4+ T cells from PBMCs. Subset in this sample: CD45RA+ positively selected. The origin of the receptors is a man aged 18 to 30 in good health. Some clones in this sample may be carry-over from other donors' samples.

The CDR3 sequence: CAISGSSETQYF. CDR3 in DNA: TGTGCCATCAGTGGTTCGAGTGAGACCCAGTACTTC. The V gene is TRBV10-3, the J gene TRBJ2-5; no definite D call. The CDR3 length is 12 residues. Germline CDR1 and CDR2: ENHRY and SYGVKD. Trimming cost V 4 bases and J 5 bases, with 8 bases left between them.

The chain recombines TRBV10-3 with TRBJ2-3; TRBD2 aligns across 9 bases. The V segment lost 8 bases and the J segment 1 base; nucleotides outside the gene matches: 4. Germline V gene sequence: CDR1 ENHRY, CDR2 SYGVKD. The CDR3 runs to 14 residues. Written as DNA, the CDR3 is TGTGCCATCGGACAGCGGGAGGGCACAGATACGCAGTATTTT. It encodes CAIGQREGTDTQYF.

V and J are TRBV19 and TRBJ2-1; 7 nucleotides agree with TRBD1. The CDR3 is 14 amino acids. CDR1 and CDR2 (germline): LNHDA, SQIVND (reference sequence). The junction had 8 bases not matched to a gene; V was cut back by 6 bases and J by 6 bases. The CDR3 spells CASRPTGSGNEQFF. CDR3 DNA: TGTGCCAGTAGGCCGACAGGGTCGGGCAATGAGCAGTTCTTC.

The rearrangement joins TRBV5-1 to TRBJ2-3, with a tentative D call TRBD1 (10 bases). In germline, CDR1 is SGHRS, CDR2 YFSETQ. This CDR3 contains 20 residues. V was clipped by 0 bases and J by 1 base, with 24 bases between them. CDR3 residues: CASSLVGQGRLAGGTDTQYF. The CDR3 DNA sequence: TGCGCCAGCAGCTTGGTGGGACAGGGGCGATTAGCGGGAGGCACAGATACGCAGTATTTT.

The J gene is TRBJ1-4, the V gene TRBV11-2; D call uncertain. The CDR3 sequence is 17 residues long. The germline V and J ends were trimmed by 3 bases and 1 base, with 15 bases remaining between them. Germline V gives CDR1 SGHAT, CDR2 FQNNGV. The CDR3 DNA is TGTGCCAGCAGCTTCTGGCGCCAAGGTGGAACTAATGAAAAACTGTTTTTT. This encodes CASSFWRQGGTNEKLFF.

This clone showed up just a few times. CDR3 amino acids: CASSLILDTQYF. The DNA for the CDR3 is TGTGCCAGCAGTCTAATCCTCGATACGCAGTATTTT. The chain couples TRBV28 to TRBJ2-3; D uncertain. Trimming removed 5 bases from V and 6 bases from J, with 9 bases in between. The germline gives CDR1 MDHEN, CDR2 SYDVKM. The CDR3 consists of 12 residues.

This chain links TRBV27 with TRBJ1-1, with a weak D call TRBD1 (6 bases). Germline-derived CDR1 and CDR2 are MNHEY and SMNVEV (reference sequence). Trimming cost V 4 bases and J 7 bases, with 13 bases left between them. The CDR3 is made up of 13 amino acids. This CDR3 reads CASSWVQGNEAFF. As DNA, the CDR3 is TGTGCCAGCAGTTGGGTACAGGGAAATGAAGCTTTCTTT.

The chain couples TRBV29-1 to TRBJ1-1; D possibly corresponds to TRBD1 (5 bases). The V and J ends lost 5 bases and 7 bases respectively, with 14 bases between them. The CDR3 sequence is 12 residues long. Germline V gene sequence: CDR1 SQVTM, CDR2 ANQGSEA. The CDR3 reads CSVKNGASEAFF. The CDR3 DNA follows: TGCAGCGTTAAAAACGGGGCAAGTGAAGCTTTCTTT.

The chain employs TRBV2 and TRBJ1-1; D not certain. CDR1 is SNHLY, CDR2 FYNNEI, per germline. The CDR3 runs 13 residues. V shed 8 bases and J shed 3 bases, with 13 bases lying between them. The CDR3 here is CASGLERDTEAFF. Written as DNA, the CDR3 is TGTGCCAGCGGCCTCGAGAGGGACACTGAAGCTTTCTTT.

In its sample, this clone was seen a few times. The chain is built from TRBV5-1 and TRBJ1-1; 8 bases line up with TRBD1. This CDR3 comprises 15 residues. Germline values: CDR1 SGHRS, CDR2 YFSETQ. J was trimmed by 4 bases and V by 0 bases; bases with no gene match: 5. The DNA for the CDR3 is TGCGCCAGCAGCTTGGTCTCCCAGGGGGCCACTGAAGCTTTCTTT. Residues: CASSLVSQGATEAFF.

V gene TRBV5-5 combines with J gene TRBJ2-7; D possibly corresponds to TRBD1 (6 bases). Trimming shortened V by 0 bases and J by 6 bases, and 19 bases separated the two germline ends. The CDR3 runs to 16 residues. Germline CDR1 and CDR2: SGHKS and YYEKEE (reference sequence). In DNA form, the CDR3 reads TGTGCCAGCAGCTTGGACAGGGATCCACGGGTCTCCGAGCAGTACTTC. Protein sequence: CASSLDRDPRVSEQYF.

The J gene is TRBJ2-1, the V gene TRBV5-1, with D possibly matching TRBD2 (5 bases). Trimming shortened V by 3 bases and J by 6 bases, and 13 bases separated the two germline ends. The CDR3 has 14 residues. Per germline, CDR1 SGHRS and CDR2 YFSETQ. CDR3 bases: TGCGCCAGCAGCTATTACGGGGTCGGCAATGAGCAGTTCTTC. It encodes CASSYYGVGNEQFF.

CDR3 sequence reads: CSVEWSGAYNEQFF. DNA of the CDR3: TGCAGCGTTGAGTGGAGCGGGGCCTACAATGAGCAGTTCTTC. This rearrangement joins TRBV29-1 to TRBJ2-1, with TRBD2 matching 7 bases. The V segment lost 3 bases and the J segment 2 bases; nucleotides outside the gene matches: 4. The CDR3 has 14 residues. The germline V gene has CDR1 SQVTM and CDR2 ANQGSEA.

The count of this clone is one. The J gene is TRBJ2-6, the V gene TRBV11-1, with D unclear. The germline V gene has CDR1 SGHAT and CDR2 FQDESV (reference sequence). The CDR3 totals 19 residues. Trimming cost V 4 bases and J 0 bases, with 19 bases left between them. The DNA for the CDR3 is TGTGCCAGCAGCTCCCCTGCGGCAGTTATAAGCTCTGGGGCCAACGTCCTGACTTTC. Translation gives CASSSPAAVISSGANVLTF.

The V call is TRBV5-1, the J call TRBJ2-4; D is uncertain. CDR3 size: 18 residues. Germline V lookup: CDR1 SGHRS, CDR2 YFSETQ. Between the trimmed V and J ends, which lost 2 bases and 1 base, there was a span of 19 bases. The CDR3 DNA reads as TGCGCCAGCAGCTTTGGTGGTCCGTCCTCCCCGGCCAAAAACATTCAGTACTTC. It yields the protein CASSFGGPSSPAKNIQYF.

The J gene is TRBJ2-1, the V gene TRBV19; 7 bases map to TRBD2. The CDR3 has 14 amino acids. Germline V lookup: CDR1 LNHDA, CDR2 SQIVND (reference sequence). V trimming: 6 bases; J trimming: 7 bases; junction bases outside the gene matches: 9. CDR3 protein: CASRPGTTINEQFF. CDR3 sequence (DNA): TGTGCCAGTAGGCCCGGGACTACAATTAATGAGCAGTTCTTC.

The rearrangement joins TRBV7-9 to TRBJ1-6; 9 nucleotides align to TRBD1. V lost 5 bases and J lost 10; bases outside the gene matches: 9. This CDR3 has 15 residues. Germline-derived CDR1 and CDR2 are SEHNR and FQNEAQ (reference sequence). CDR3: CASSPWGTGNSPLHF. Here the CDR3 DNA reads TGTGCCAGCAGCCCCTGGGGGACAGGGAACTCACCCCTCCACTTT.

The J gene is TRBJ1-1, the V gene TRBV5-1; D possibly corresponds to TRBD1 (5 bases). Trimming took 5 bases from V and 1 from J, leaving 21 bases between them. Per germline, CDR1 SGHRS and CDR2 YFSETQ. The CDR3 totals 17 residues. The CDR3 protein is CASSLKTLGPRNTEAFF. The CDR3 DNA is TGCGCCAGCAGTTTGAAAACCCTGGGACCACGGAACACTGAAGCTTTCTTT.